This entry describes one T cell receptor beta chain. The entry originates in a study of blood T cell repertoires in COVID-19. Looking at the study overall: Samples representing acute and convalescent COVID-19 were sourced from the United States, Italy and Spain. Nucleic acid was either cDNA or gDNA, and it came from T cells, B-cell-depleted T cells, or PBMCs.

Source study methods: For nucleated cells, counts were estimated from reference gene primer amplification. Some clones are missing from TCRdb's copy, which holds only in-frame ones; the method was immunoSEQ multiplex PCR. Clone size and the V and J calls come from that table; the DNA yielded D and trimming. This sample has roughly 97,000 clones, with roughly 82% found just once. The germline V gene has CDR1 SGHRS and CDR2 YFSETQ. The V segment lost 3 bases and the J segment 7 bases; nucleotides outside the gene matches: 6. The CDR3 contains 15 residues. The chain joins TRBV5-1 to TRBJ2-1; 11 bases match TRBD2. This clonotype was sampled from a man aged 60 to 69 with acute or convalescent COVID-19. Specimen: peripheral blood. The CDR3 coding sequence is TGCGCCAGCAGCTGGATAGCGGGGGGGCCGAATGAGCAGTTCTTC. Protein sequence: CASSWIAGGPNEQFF.